This T cell receptor (beta chain) appears in the sequencing data of a study of cytomegalovirus exposure and HLA in healthy donors. Points from the study as a whole: The study put some 150 TCR beta chains on its list as cytomegalovirus-associated. Later work associated 16,951 TCR beta sequences with HLA alleles at 0.05 false discovery rate. Differences between HLA loci emerged in a later analysis of TCR association rates, with DRB1 most and HLA-C fewest.

The PCR used 60 Vbeta and 13 Jbeta primers. This table comes from immunoSEQ multiplex PCR, and its TCRdb copy is limited to in-frame clones, with some not included. The sample includes 210,000 or so clones, more than 60% of them seen just once. Comments on this clone: Its antigen is currently unknown.

Donors were nominally healthy when sampled, though unrecorded immune exposures were likely. V lost 1 base to trimming and J lost 0 bases, with 9 bases between them. Germline V gene lookup returns CDR1 GTSNPN and CDR2 SVGIG (reference sequence). The CDR3 spans 14 residues. Sequencing was carried out using PBMCs. This receptor was taken from a man aged 40-49 years in good health and CMV-seronegative. The genes are TRBV30 and TRBJ1-1; tentatively, D is TRBD1 (5 bases). CDR3 in DNA: TGTGCCTGGAGTGGGGGGGGATTGAACACTGAAGCTTTCTTT. Its translation: CAWSGGGLNTEAFF.